The 22 T cell receptor beta chains in this list originate from one sample, sequenced in a study of T cell repertoires in cytomegalovirus infection. Their recognized antigens are unknown. TCRdb called the reads again in MiXCR, with one record for every CDR3 protein. Of about 900,000 distinct CDR3 sequences in the sample, roughly 31% were seen once. This specimen was cultured CD8+ T cells from PBMCs, taken from culture after CMV antigen stimulation. The receptor set was obtained from a human donor in good health (CMV status not recorded). Some clones in this sample may be carry-over from other donors' samples.

V is TRBV24-1 and J is TRBJ2-1; 9 nucleotides match TRBD1. Trimming cost V 3 bases and J 1 base; bases outside gene matches: 3. The germline gives CDR1 KGHDR, CDR2 SFDVKD. This CDR3 is built from 16 residues. The DNA of the CDR3 is TGTGCCACCAGTGATGTAGGACAGGGGTCCTACAATGAGCAGTTCTTC. Its translation is CATSDVGQGSYNEQFF.

This clonotype was counted a few times. CDR3 sequence (DNA): TGCAGCGTTCCCCCGCCTACAGGGTTCTACAATGAGCAGTTCTTC. Translated, it gives CSVPPPTGFYNEQFF. This chain connects TRBV29-1 to TRBJ2-1; tentatively, D is TRBD1 (6 bases). Between the trimmed V and J ends, which lost 5 bases and 3 bases, there was a span of 17 bases. The CDR3 has 15 residues. From germline, CDR1 is SQVTM and CDR2 ANQGSEA.

This clonotype was picked up a small number of times. The chain recombines TRBV12-3 or TRBV12-4 with TRBJ2-3; D might be TRBD2 (7 bases). V gave up 2 bases and J gave up 1 base, with 16 bases separating them. The CDR3 runs 17 residues. The DNA of the CDR3 is TGTGCCAGCAGTTTACCCGGAGGGGGGGAGGGCACAGATACGCAGTATTTT. Translating it yields CASSLPGGGEGTDTQYF.

There are a few counts of this clonotype. The chain links TRBV9 to TRBJ2-1; D gene uncertain. The CDR3 is 16 residues long. V was trimmed by 0 bases and J by 6 bases, leaving 16 bases between them. Per the germline V gene, CDR1 is SGDLS and CDR2 is YYNGEE. The CDR3 bases are TGTGCCAGCAGCGTAGTTTGGTCGCTACCCCCCAATGAGCAGTTCTTC. Translating it yields CASSVVWSLPPNEQFF.

Details on this clonotype: At one end, the junction sequence differs from germline, possibly due to a read error. Written as DNA, the CDR3 is TGTGTCAGCAGCTTAGCCGCGGGGTTTTCCTACAATGAGCAGTTCTTC. It is translated as CVSSLAAGFSYNEQFF. The J gene is TRBJ2-1, the V gene TRBV7-6; perhaps TRBD2 as D (6 bases). The CDR3 runs to 16 residues. CDR1 and CDR2 (germline): SGHVS, FNYEAQ.

This clonotype was observed a few times. The genes are TRBV19 and TRBJ2-7, with D perhaps TRBD2 (5 bases). V lost 6 bases to trimming and J lost 6 bases, with 21 bases between them. The CDR3 runs to 15 residues. CDR1 LNHDA and CDR2 SQIVND come from the germline V gene (reference sequence). As DNA, the CDR3 is TGTGCCAGTAGCCGAACGGACTCCCAAATCTCCGAGCAGTACTTC. Its translation is CASSRTDSQISEQYF.

This clonotype was seen a handful of times. The rearrangement joins TRBV28 to TRBJ1-5, with D hard to call. The CDR3 has 15 residues. Germline V gene data show CDR1 as MDHEN and CDR2 as SYDVKM. The V and J ends lost 3 bases and 0 bases respectively, with 9 bases between them. The DNA of the CDR3 is TGTGCCAGCAGTTTTAACACCAATAGCAATCAGCCCCAGCATTTT. Translated: CASSFNTNSNQPQHF.

The count of this clonotype is one. The chain couples TRBV6-6 to TRBJ1-2; possible D gene TRBD1, 5 bases. The CDR3 loop spans 11 amino acids. The germline V gene encodes CDR1 MNHNY and CDR2 SVGAGI (reference sequence). The V gene lost 8 bases and the J gene lost 8 bases, with 12 bases spanning the gap. CDR3 region: CASLGGWGYTF. CDR3 coding DNA: TGTGCCAGCCTCGGGGGTTGGGGCTACACCTTC.

This clonotype occurred a few times. The chain joins TRBV19 to TRBJ1-3; unclear D gene. CDR1 and CDR2 from the germline V gene are LNHDA and SQIVND (reference sequence). Trimming took 9 bases from V and 0 from J, leaving 12 bases between them. The CDR3 contains 14 residues. The CDR3 bases are TGTGCCAGCACCACTTCAGCCTCTGGAAACACCATATATTTT. Protein product: CASTTSASGNTIYF. The whole variable domain, remainder taken from reference TRBV19 and TRBJ1-3, is DGGITQSPKYLFRKEGQNVTLSCEQNLNHDAMYWYRQDPGQGLRLIYYSQIVNDFQKGDIAEGYSVSREKKESFPLTVTSAQKNPTAFYLCASTTSASGNTIYFGEGSWLTVV.

The V gene is TRBV6-6, the J gene TRBJ2-1, with a possible D match to TRBD2 (6 bases). Germline CDR1 MNHNY, CDR2 SVGAGI (reference sequence). The CDR3 runs 15 residues. Deletions cut 5 bases from V and 8 bases from J, with 19 bases between. CDR3 sequence reads: CASSNPRGSSDEQFF. The DNA for the CDR3 is TGTGCCAGCAGTAACCCTCGGGGGTCGAGCGATGAGCAGTTCTTC.

Ten or more counts support this clonotype. The J gene is TRBJ2-3, the V gene TRBV6-1, with 7 bases matching TRBD2. V lost 6 bases, J lost 1 base, and 13 bases stayed unmatched. CDR3 length equals 17 residues. In germline, CDR1 is MNHNS, CDR2 SASEGT. Written as DNA, the CDR3 is TGTGCCAGCAGGAAGGGGTGGCCGGCGGGGGGCACAGATACGCAGTATTTT. Amino acid sequence: CASRKGWPAGGTDTQYF.

This clonotype has more than one count but fewer than ten. The rearrangement links TRBV19 to TRBJ1-1, with D unresolved. The CDR3 spans 13 residues. The V gene's germline CDR1 is LNHDA and CDR2 SQIVND (reference sequence). V lost 7 bases to trimming and J lost 1 base, with 10 bases between them. The CDR3 bases are TGTGCCAGTAAACCGGTCGGGAACACTGAAGCTTTCTTT. It is translated as CASKPVGNTEAFF.

This sequence joins TRBV4-3 and TRBJ2-2, with 8 bases matching TRBD2. Per the germline V gene, CDR1 is LGHNA and CDR2 is YSLEER. The CDR3 is 17 amino acids. The ends lost 4 bases at V and 4 bases at J; junction bases unmatched: 11. The CDR3 DNA reads TGCGCCAGCAGCCTCTATGGACCCGGGGGGGGCACCGGGGAGCTGTTTTTT. It yields the protein CASSLYGPGGGTGELFF.

This clonotype was seen more than once but under ten times. The rearrangement uses TRBV19 and TRBJ2-3; 8 bases agree with TRBD2. Losses at the gene ends were 6 bases for V and 1 base for J; bases not matched to a gene: 0. The CDR3 covers 13 residues. Germline values: CDR1 LNHDA, CDR2 SQIVND (reference sequence). The CDR3 reads CASRTSGTDTQYF. For the CDR3, the DNA is TGTGCCAGTAGGACTAGCGGCACAGATACGCAGTATTTT.

The chain combines TRBV2 with TRBJ1-5; D not resolved. Trimming removed 2 bases from V and 0 bases from J, with 14 bases in between. Germline V gene data show CDR1 as SNHLY and CDR2 as FYNNEI. This CDR3 is built from 17 residues. Here the CDR3 reads CASSEPVEETSNQPQHF. CDR3 sequence (DNA): TGTGCCAGCAGTGAACCCGTGGAAGAGACTAGCAATCAGCCCCAGCATTTT.

CDR3 sequence (DNA): TGTGCCAGCAGTTTAACGCCAGGGAGTCCCTATGGCTACACCTTC. Its translation is CASSLTPGSPYGYTF. The rearrangement joins TRBV27 to TRBJ1-2, with D possibly being TRBD1 (5 bases). The CDR3 runs 15 residues. CDR1 MNHEY and CDR2 SMNVEV come from the germline V gene (reference sequence). The V end lost 2 bases, the J end lost 4 bases, and 14 bases lay between the germline ends.

The chain couples TRBV28 to TRBJ2-1; 8 positions match TRBD1. CDR1 is MDHEN and CDR2 is SYDVKM in the germline V gene. CDR3 length: 15 amino acids. The V segment lost 6 bases and the J segment 2 bases; nucleotides outside the gene matches: 6. Here the CDR3 DNA reads TGTGCCAGCAGATTGGGACAGGCGGCCTACAATGAGCAGTTCTTC. Protein: CASRLGQAAYNEQFF.

The CDR3 loop reads CAISEVDGNQPQHF. In DNA form, the CDR3 reads TGTGCCATCAGTGAGGTCGACGGCAATCAGCCCCAGCATTTT. This chain connects TRBV10-3 to TRBJ1-5; no firm D call. Trimming pared 2 bases from V and 2 bases from J, leaving 7 bases between. The CDR3 is made up of 14 amino acids. Looked up from germline, CDR1 is ENHRY and CDR2 is SYGVKD.

The genes are TRBV2 and TRBJ2-5; 11 bases map to TRBD2. J lost 2 bases, V lost 6 bases, and 5 bases had no gene match. From germline, CDR1 is SNHLY and CDR2 FYNNEI. The length of the CDR3 is 15 residues. The CDR3 bases are TGTGCCAGCAGGACACTAGCGGGGGAGCAAGAGACCCAGTACTTC. This codes for CASRTLAGEQETQYF.

Details on this clonotype: The junction differs from germline at one of its ends, possibly a read error. The gene calls are TRBV27 and TRBJ2-3; 8 bases fit TRBD1. Germline V CDR1 and CDR2: MNHEY, SMNVEV (reference sequence). The CDR3 is made up of 16 amino acids. This chain's CDR3 is CASSPHGTGITDTQYF. The CDR3 bases are TGCGCCAGCAGTCCACACGGGACAGGAATCACAGATACGCAGTATTTT.

With regard to this clonotype: This may arise from a read error, as a much more abundant clone is one base away. The chain employs TRBV6-5 and TRBJ2-5, with 9 bases lining up with TRBD1. Germline trimming cut 10 bases from V and 0 bases from J; bases unmatched to any gene: 9. This CDR3 is 15 amino acids long. CDR1 is MNHEY, CDR2 SVGAGI, per germline. The CDR3 DNA follows: TGTGCCAACATACCGGACAGGGGTAACCAAGAGACCCAGTACTTC. It translates to CANIPDRGNQETQYF.

In this sample, this clonotype turned up many times. The rearrangement joins TRBV19 to TRBJ2-2; weak D call: TRBD1 (6 bases). Looked up from germline, CDR1 is LNHDA and CDR2 is SQIVND (reference sequence). The CDR3 is 14 amino acids. The ends were cut back, 3 bases at V and 5 bases at J, with 10 bases in the middle. Here the CDR3 reads CASSITGYTGELFF. The CDR3 DNA is TGTGCCAGTAGTATTACAGGGTATACCGGGGAGCTGTTTTTT.